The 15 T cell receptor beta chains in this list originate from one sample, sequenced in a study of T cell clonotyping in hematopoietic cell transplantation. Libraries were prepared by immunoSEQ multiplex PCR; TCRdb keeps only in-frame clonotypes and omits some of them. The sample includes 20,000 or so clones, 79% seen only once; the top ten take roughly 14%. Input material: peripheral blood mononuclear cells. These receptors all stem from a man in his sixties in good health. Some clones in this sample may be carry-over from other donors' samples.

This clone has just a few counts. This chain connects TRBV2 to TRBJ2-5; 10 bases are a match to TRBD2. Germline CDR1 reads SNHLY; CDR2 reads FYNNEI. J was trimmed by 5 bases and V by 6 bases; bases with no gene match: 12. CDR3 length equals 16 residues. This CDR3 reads CASSATRLAGSETQYF. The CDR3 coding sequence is TGTGCCAGCAGCGCTACCCGACTAGCGGGTTCGGAGACCCAGTACTTC.

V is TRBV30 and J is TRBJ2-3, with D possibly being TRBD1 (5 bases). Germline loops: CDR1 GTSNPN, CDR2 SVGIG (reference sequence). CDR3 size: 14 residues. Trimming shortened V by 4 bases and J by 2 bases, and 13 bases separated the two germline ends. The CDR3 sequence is CAWTTGRDTDTQYF. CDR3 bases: TGTGCCTGGACGACGGGCAGGGACACAGATACGCAGTATTTT.

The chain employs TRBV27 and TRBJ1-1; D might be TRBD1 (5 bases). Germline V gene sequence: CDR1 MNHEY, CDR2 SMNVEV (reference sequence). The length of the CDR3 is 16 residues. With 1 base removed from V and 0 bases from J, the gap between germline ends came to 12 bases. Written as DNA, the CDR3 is TGTGCCAGCAGTTTATTTTCAGGGATCATGAACACTGAAGCTTTCTTT. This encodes CASSLFSGIMNTEAFF.

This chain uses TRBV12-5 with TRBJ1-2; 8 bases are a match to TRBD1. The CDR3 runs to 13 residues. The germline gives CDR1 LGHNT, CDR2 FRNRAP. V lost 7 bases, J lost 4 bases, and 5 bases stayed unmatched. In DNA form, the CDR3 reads TGTGCTAGTGCCATACAGGGGGTCTATGGCTACACCTTC. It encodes CASAIQGVYGYTF.

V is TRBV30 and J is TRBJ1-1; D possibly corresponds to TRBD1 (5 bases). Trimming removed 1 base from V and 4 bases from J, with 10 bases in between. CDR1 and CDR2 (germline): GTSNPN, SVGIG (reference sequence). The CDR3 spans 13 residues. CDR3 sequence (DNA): TGTGCCTGGAGTGGGAGGGGCGGCACTGAAGCTTTCTTT. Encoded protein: CAWSGRGGTEAFF.

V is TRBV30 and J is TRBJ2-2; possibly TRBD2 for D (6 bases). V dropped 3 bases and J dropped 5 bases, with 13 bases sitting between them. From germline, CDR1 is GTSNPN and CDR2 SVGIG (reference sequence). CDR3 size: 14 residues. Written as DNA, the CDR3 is TGTGCCTGGAGCCCGGGACTTCGAACCGGGGAGCTGTTTTTT. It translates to CAWSPGLRTGELFF.

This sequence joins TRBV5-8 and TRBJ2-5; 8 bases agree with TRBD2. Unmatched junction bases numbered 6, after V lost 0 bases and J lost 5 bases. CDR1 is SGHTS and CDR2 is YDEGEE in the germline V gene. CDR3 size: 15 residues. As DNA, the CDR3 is TGTGCCAGCAGCTTGGCCGGGAGGGGCCAGGAGACCCAGTACTTC. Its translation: CASSLAGRGQETQYF.

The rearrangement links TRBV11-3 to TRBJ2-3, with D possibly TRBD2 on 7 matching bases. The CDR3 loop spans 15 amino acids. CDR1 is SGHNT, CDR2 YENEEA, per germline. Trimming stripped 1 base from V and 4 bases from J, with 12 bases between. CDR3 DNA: TGTGCCAGCAGCTTAGGGGGGGGGCTGGCAGATACGCAGTATTTT. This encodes CASSLGGGLADTQYF.

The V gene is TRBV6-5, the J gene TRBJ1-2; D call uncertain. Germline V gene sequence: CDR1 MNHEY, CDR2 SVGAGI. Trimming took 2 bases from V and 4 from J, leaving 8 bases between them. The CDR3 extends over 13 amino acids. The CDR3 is CASSYELLYGYTF. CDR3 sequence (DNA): TGTGCCAGCAGTTACGAGCTTCTCTATGGCTACACCTTC.

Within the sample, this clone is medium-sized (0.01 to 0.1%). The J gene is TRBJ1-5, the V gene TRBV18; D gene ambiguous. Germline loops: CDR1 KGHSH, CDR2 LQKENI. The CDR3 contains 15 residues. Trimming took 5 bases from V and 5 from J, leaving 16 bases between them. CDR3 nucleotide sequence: TGTGCCAGCTCAAGGGAAAAGCTACCTGATCAGCCCCAGCATTTT. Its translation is CASSREKLPDQPQHF.

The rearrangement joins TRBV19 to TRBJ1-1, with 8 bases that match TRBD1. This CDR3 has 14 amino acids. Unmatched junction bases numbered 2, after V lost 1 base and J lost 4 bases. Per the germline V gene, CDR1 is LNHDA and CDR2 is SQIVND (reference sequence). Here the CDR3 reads CASSIVDRGTEAFF. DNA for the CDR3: TGTGCCAGTAGTATAGTCGACAGGGGCACTGAAGCTTTCTTT.

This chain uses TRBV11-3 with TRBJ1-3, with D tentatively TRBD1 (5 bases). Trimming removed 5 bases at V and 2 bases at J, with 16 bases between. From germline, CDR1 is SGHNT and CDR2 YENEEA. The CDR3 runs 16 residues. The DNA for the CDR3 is TGTGCCAGCAGCCACGGGGGACCTCTCGCTGGAAACACCATATATTTT. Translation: CASSHGGPLAGNTIYF.

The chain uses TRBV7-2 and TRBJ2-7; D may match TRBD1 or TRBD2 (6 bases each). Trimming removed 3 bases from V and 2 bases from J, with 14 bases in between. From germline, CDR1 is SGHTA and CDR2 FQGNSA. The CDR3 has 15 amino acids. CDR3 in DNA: TGTGCCAGCAGCTTTGGGGGGCGAGGGGCCTACGAGCAGTACTTC. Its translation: CASSFGGRGAYEQYF.

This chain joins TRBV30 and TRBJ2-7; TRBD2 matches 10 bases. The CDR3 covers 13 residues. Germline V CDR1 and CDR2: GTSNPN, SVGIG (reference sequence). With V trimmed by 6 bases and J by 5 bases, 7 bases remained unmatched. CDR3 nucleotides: TGTGCCTGCAGCGGGGGGGTATGGAACGAGCAGTACTTC. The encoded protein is CACSGGVWNEQYF.

CDR3 sequence (DNA): TGTGCCAGCAGAGGGGGACAGTCGGGGAACTATGGCTACACCTTC. This encodes CASRGGQSGNYGYTF. The V and J genes are TRBV4-2 and TRBJ1-2; TRBD1 agrees at 7 bases. CDR1 LGHNA and CDR2 YNFKEQ come from the germline V gene. The CDR3 extends over 15 amino acids. V dropped 6 bases and J dropped 2; count of bases not matched to a gene: 9.